This TCR beta chain was identified in a study of CD4+ T cells in melanoma. Regarding the study as a whole: CD8+ T cell, macrophage and B cell function reportedly correlated with neoantigen-specific CD4+ T cells. Reportedly, melanoma neoantigen-specific CD4+ T cells showed varied differentiation states.

In regard to this clone: What it binds is unknown.

The CDR3 spans 14 residues. V lost 2 bases and J 2 bases, leaving 10 bases between the germline ends. Germline assignment: CDR1 SGHTA and CDR2 FQGNSA. Produced via immunoSEQ multiplex PCR; TCRdb's table is partial and in-frame only. This sample has nearly 50,000 clones, with 89% found just once. The origin of this receptor is a human donor with melanoma. Sequencing input: peripheral blood. The chain is built from TRBV7-2 and TRBJ2-7; no reliable D call. CDR3 nucleotide sequence: TGTGCCAGCAGCTTAACGGTCGGACCCTACGAGCAGTACTTC. Amino acids: CASSLTVGPYEQYF.